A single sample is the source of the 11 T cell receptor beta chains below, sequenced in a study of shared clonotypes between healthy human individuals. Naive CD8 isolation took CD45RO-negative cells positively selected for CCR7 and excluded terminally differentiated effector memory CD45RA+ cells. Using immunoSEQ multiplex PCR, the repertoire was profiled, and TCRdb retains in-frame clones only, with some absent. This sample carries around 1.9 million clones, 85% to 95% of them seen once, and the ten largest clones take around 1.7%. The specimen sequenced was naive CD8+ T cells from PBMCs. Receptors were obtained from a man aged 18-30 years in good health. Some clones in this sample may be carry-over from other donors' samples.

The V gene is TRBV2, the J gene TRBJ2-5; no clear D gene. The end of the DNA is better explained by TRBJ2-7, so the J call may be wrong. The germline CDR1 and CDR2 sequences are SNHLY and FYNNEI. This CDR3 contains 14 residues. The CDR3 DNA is TGTGCCAGCACTCTGCCGCCAGCCTCCTACGAGCAGTACTTC. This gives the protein CASTLPPASYEQYF.

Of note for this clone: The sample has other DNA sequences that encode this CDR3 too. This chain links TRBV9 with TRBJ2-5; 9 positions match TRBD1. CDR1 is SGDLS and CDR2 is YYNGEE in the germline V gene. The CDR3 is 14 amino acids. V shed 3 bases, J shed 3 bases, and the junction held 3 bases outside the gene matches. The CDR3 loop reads CASSARTGEETQYF. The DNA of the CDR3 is TGTGCCAGCAGCGCCCGGACAGGGGAAGAGACCCAGTACTTC.

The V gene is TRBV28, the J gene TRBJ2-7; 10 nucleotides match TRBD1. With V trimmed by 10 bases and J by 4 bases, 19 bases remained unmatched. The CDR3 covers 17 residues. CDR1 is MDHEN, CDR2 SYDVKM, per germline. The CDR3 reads CATSGILWDRGGYEQYF. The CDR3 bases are TGTGCCACCTCCGGGATCCTCTGGGACAGGGGTGGGTACGAGCAGTACTTC.

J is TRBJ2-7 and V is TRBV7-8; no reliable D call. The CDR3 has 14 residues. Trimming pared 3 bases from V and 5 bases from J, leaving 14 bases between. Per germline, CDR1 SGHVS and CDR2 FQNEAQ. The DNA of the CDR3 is TGTGCCAGCAGCTTGGCCGGGTATATGGACGAGCAGTACTTC. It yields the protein CASSLAGYMDEQYF.

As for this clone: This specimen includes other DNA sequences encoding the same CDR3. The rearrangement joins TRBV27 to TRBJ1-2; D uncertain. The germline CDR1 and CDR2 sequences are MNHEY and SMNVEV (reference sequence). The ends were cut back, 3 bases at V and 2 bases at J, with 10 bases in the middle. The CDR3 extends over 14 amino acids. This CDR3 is CASSLSGANYGYTF. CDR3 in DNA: TGTGCCAGCAGTTTGTCGGGCGCCAACTATGGCTACACCTTC.

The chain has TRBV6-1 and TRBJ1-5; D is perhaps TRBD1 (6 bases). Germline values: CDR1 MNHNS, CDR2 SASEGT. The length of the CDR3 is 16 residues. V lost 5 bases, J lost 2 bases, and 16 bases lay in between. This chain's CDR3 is CASSQGRGAGNQPQHF. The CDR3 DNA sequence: TGTGCCAGCAGTCAAGGCAGGGGCGCGGGCAATCAGCCCCAGCATTTT.

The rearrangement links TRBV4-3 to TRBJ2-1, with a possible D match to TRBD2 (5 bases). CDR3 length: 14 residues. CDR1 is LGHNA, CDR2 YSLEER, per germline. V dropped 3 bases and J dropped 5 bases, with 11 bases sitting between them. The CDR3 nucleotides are TGCGCCAGCAGCCATGGAGTGACTAACAATGAGCAGTTCTTC. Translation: CASSHGVTNNEQFF.

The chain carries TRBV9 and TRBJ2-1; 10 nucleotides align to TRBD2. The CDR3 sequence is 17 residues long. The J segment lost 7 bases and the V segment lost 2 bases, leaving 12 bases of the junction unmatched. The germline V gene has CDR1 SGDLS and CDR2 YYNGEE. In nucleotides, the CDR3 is TGTGCCAGCAGCGTGGATACTAGCGGGACTATATGGAATGAGCAGTTCTTC. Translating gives CASSVDTSGTIWNEQFF.

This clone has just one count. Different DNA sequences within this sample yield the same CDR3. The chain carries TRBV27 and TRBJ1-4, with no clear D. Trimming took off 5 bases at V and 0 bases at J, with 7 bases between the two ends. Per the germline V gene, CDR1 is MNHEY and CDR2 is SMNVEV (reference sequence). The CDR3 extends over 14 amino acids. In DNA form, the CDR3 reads TGTGCCAGCAGTCCCCTCTCAACTAATGAAAAACTGTTTTTT. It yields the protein CASSPLSTNEKLFF. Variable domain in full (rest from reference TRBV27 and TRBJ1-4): EAQVTQNPRYLITVTGKKLTVTCSQNMNHEYMSWYRQDPGLGLRQIYYSMNVEVTDKGDVPEGYKVSRKEKRNFPLILESPSPNQTSLYFCASSPLSTNEKLFFGSGTQLSVL.

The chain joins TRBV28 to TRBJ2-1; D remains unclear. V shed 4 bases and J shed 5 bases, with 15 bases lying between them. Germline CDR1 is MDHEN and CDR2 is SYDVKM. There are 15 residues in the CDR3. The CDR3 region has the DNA TGTGCCAGCAGTTCCCCTGCTCGGGTCGACAATGAGCAGTTCTTC. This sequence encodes CASSSPARVDNEQFF.

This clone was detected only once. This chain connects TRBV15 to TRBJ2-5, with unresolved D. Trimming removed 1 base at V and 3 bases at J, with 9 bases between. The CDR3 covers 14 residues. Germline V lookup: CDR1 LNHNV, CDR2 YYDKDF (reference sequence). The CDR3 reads CATSRGALEETQYF. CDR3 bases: TGTGCCACCAGCAGAGGCGCCCTAGAAGAGACCCAGTACTTC.